The TCR beta chain described here comes from a study of cytomegalovirus exposure and HLA in healthy donors. The donors were members of the validation cohort comprising over 100 subjects, separate from the roughly 730-subject first cohort. J gave up 4 bases and V 0 bases, and 4 bases lay outside the gene matches. The germline V gene has CDR1 MGHRA and CDR2 YSYEKL. This CDR3 is built from 16 residues. Comments on this clone: No antigen is known for it.

Study-wide points: Under in vitro conditions, a few CMV-associated chains were confirmed as specific for CMV antigens. The finding came from a later analysis; first-cohort TCR clusters tended to co-occur in the roughly 110 validation repertoires.

Using immunoSEQ multiplex PCR, the repertoire was profiled, and TCRdb retains in-frame clones only, with some absent. The sample carries about 60,000 clones, just under 95% recorded once. This TCR derives from a woman in her late teens or twenties in good health and CMV-seropositive. Sample: PBMCs. The V gene is TRBV4-1, the J gene TRBJ2-1, with 9 bases identical to TRBD2. The CDR3 loop is CASSQERLAGYNEQFF. The CDR3 region has the DNA TGCGCCAGCAGCCAAGAACGCCTAGCGGGGTACAATGAGCAGTTCTTC.